These T cell receptor beta chains were read from a single sample in a study of blood T cell repertoires in COVID-19. Sequenced by immunoSEQ multiplex PCR; TCRdb stores in-frame clones only, minus some. The sample yields 120,000 to 150,000 clones, approximately 85% seen once. The specimen was peripheral blood. These receptors came from a woman in her fifties or sixties with COVID-19, enrolled during active disease. CDR3s leave out the opening cysteine and the closing phenylalanine or tryptophan.

v_gene	j_gene	CDR3aa
TRBV9	TRBJ1-3	ASSVGRISGNTIY
TRBV27	TRBJ1-6	ASSFRDISPLH
TRBV6-5	TRBJ1-2	ASSYSAEANYGYT
TRBV2	TRBJ2-1	ASSENGDSYNEQF
TRBV6-5	TRBJ1-2	ASTGHGSNYGYT
TRBV29-1	TRBJ1-2	STTGGGGYT
TRBV4-2	TRBJ1-1	ASAQGLRSTEAF
TRBV5-1	TRBJ1-1	ASSLVGDLAF
TRBV2	TRBJ2-7	ASSRVYEQY
TRBV18	TRBJ2-1	ASSRDREYNEQF
TRBV6-2/TRBV6-3	TRBJ2-5	ASSYVLGGANRETQY
TRBV19	TRBJ1-2	ASSISAVGIGYT
TRBV7-3	TRBJ2-3	ASSLGTAGGTQY
TRBV12-3/TRBV12-4	TRBJ1-1	ASSLAGPTEAF
TRBV5-1	TRBJ2-7	ASSFALGQGYEQY
TRBV5-1	TRBJ2-7	ASSLAPGSYEQY
TRBV6-2/TRBV6-3	TRBJ1-3	ASSPGLFSGNTIY
TRBV27	TRBJ2-7	ASSFHPLAGQYEQY